The entry that follows covers one T cell receptor (beta chain) sequence. This sample is drawn from a study of blood T cell repertoires in COVID-19. Study details: The study drew acute and convalescent COVID-19 samples from the United States, Italy and Spain. T cells, B-cell-depleted T cells, or PBMCs supplied cDNA or gDNA.

This CDR3 is 15 amino acids long. Germline V gene data show CDR1 as KGHDR and CDR2 as SFDVKD. V was clipped by 4 bases and J by 5 bases, with 13 bases between them. How the authors handled the data: Reference gene primer amplification in the assay estimated nucleated cell counts. Repertoires were generated with immunoSEQ multiplex PCR, while TCRdb's copy carries only in-frame clones and drops some. For V, J and clone size, that table is used; D and trimming come from the DNA. Of over 40,000 clones detected, about 80% appear once; the ten largest clones hold 11% to 15%. Sequences were obtained from peripheral blood. This sequence was found in a human donor in a cohort sampled during active COVID-19. The rearrangement links TRBV24-1 to TRBJ2-2; a weak D match, TRBD2 (7 bases). In DNA, the CDR3 is TGTGCCACCAGTGAGGGGGGGCTCGGGACCGGGGAGCTGTTTTTT. It is translated as CATSEGGLGTGELFF.